The 13 T cell receptor beta chains given below trace back to one sample, sequenced in a study of molecular identifiers for immune sequencing clone quantification. Via MiXCR, TCRdb re-called the PCR reads, giving one row per CDR3 protein. The sample has over 300,000 distinct CDR3 sequences; roughly 23% are singletons. The sequenced sample was naive CD8+ T cells from blood, with Jurkat cell RNA spiked in. Subset indicated: FACS-sorted CD8+CD4-CCR7+CD45RA+ naive T cells. These receptors were obtained from a human donor in good health. Some libraries in this study had Jurkat cell RNA spiked in.

This clonotype was counted ten times or more. The genes are TRBV6-2 or TRBV6-3 and TRBJ1-5, with 12 bases fitting TRBD1. Per the germline V gene, CDR1 is MNHEY and CDR2 is SVGEGT. The V and J ends lost 2 bases and 3 bases, in that order; junction bases with no gene match: 2. The CDR3 is made up of 16 amino acids. In DNA, the CDR3 is TGTGCCAGCAGTTACCCGGGACAGGGGGCCAATCAGCCCCAGCATTTT. It is translated as CASSYPGQGANQPQHF.

This clonotype was observed many times. V is TRBV4-3 and J is TRBJ1-4, with D hard to call. This CDR3 has 15 amino acids. Germline CDR1 and CDR2: LGHNA and YSLEER. V gave up 4 bases and J gave up 0 bases, with 9 bases separating them. The CDR3: CASSRREATNEKLFF. Here the CDR3 DNA reads TGCGCCAGCAGCCGACGGGAAGCAACTAATGAAAAACTGTTTTTT.

In its sample, this clonotype was seen many times. This chain links TRBV20-1 with TRBJ2-2; 11 bases are a match to TRBD2. V trimming: 7 bases; J trimming: 3 bases; junction bases outside the gene matches: 10. CDR1 is DFQATT, CDR2 SNEGSKA, per germline (reference sequence). The CDR3 is 16 amino acids. The CDR3 sequence: CSGQGSGRGDTGELFF. DNA for the CDR3: TGCAGTGGGCAAGGTAGCGGGAGGGGAGACACCGGGGAGCTGTTTTTT.

Many counts were recorded for this clonotype. This rearrangement joins TRBV7-8 to TRBJ2-7, with D perhaps TRBD2 (6 bases). Trimming cost V 4 bases and J 3 bases, with 13 bases left between them. This CDR3 has 14 residues. Germline V gene data show CDR1 as SGHVS and CDR2 as FQNEAQ. This chain's CDR3 is CASSSGTSLYEQYF. The CDR3 coding sequence is TGTGCCAGCAGCTCCGGGACTTCACTCTACGAGCAGTACTTC. Full variable domain (missing parts from reference TRBV7-8 and TRBJ2-7): GAGVSQSPRYKVAKRGQDVALRCDPISGHVSLFWYQQALGQGPEFLTYFQNEAQLDKSGLPSDRFFAERPEGSVSTLKIQRTQQEDSAVYLCASSSGTSLYEQYFGPGTRLTVT.

For this clonotype: This CDR3 is missing its conserved last phenylalanine or tryptophan, likely due to a read error. V gene TRBV6-2 or TRBV6-3 combines with J gene TRBJ2-7, with TRBD1 matching 7 bases. Germline-derived CDR1 and CDR2 are MNHEY and SVGEGT. V shed 6 bases and J 5 bases; nucleotides not matched to a gene: 13. The CDR3 sequence is 15 residues long. CDR3 bases: TGTGCCAGCAGACTCGAACAGGGGCCTGGAAACGAGCAGTACCTC. Translation: CASRLEQGPGNEQYL.

On this clonotype itself: Just one base apart from a much larger clone, this may be a read error. The chain links TRBV5-6 to TRBJ2-7, with D perhaps matching TRBD1 (6 bases). CDR3 length: 13 residues. Looked up from germline, CDR1 is SGHDT and CDR2 is YYEEEE. For the CDR3, the DNA is TGTGCCAGCAGCTCGGACAGTGAGGACGAGCAGCACTTC. As protein: CASSSDSEDEQHF.

This clonotype was counted at least ten times. The rearrangement uses TRBV7-9 and TRBJ1-4; 9 bases fit TRBD1. The length of the CDR3 is 16 residues. Trimming cost V 5 bases and J 3 bases; bases outside gene matches: 7. Germline V gene sequence: CDR1 SEHNR, CDR2 FQNEAQ (reference sequence). The CDR3 is CASSQSRQGANEKLFF. In DNA, the CDR3 is TGTGCCAGCAGCCAATCTCGACAGGGGGCTAATGAAAAACTGTTTTTT.

This clonotype was recorded at least ten times. The J gene is TRBJ2-3, the V gene TRBV9, with 8 bases fitting TRBD2. The V gene's germline CDR1 is SGDLS and CDR2 YYNGEE. V dropped 3 bases and J dropped 6; count of bases not matched to a gene: 12. This CDR3 region has 16 residues. CDR3 DNA: TGTGCCAGCAGCGCTCCCTTGTCGGGGGGGTCTGATACGCAGTATTTT. It specifies CASSAPLSGGSDTQYF.

This clonotype was counted a few times. The chain employs TRBV6-2 or TRBV6-3 and TRBJ1-5; perhaps TRBD1 as D (6 bases). This CDR3 comprises 16 residues. V shed 0 bases and J shed 1 base, with 10 bases lying between them. Germline CDR1 MNHEY, CDR2 SVGEGT. The CDR3 DNA sequence: TGTGCCAGCAGTTACTCGGGAAGGGGGAGCAATCAGCCCCAGCATTTT. Translating it yields CASSYSGRGSNQPQHF.

As to this clonotype: It may be a read error: a sequence one base away is much more abundant. The chain uses TRBV12-3 or TRBV12-4 and TRBJ2-5; D perhaps matches TRBD2 (6 bases). Trimming removed 8 bases at V and 9 bases at J, with 16 bases between. This CDR3 has 12 amino acids. This CDR3 is CASEPWAGPQYF. The DNA of the CDR3 is TGTGCCAGCGAGCCATGGGCGGGGCCCCAGTACTTC.

With regard to this clonotype: A much larger clone lies one base from this, so it may be a read error. The rearrangement joins TRBV27 to TRBJ1-1, with 8 bases that match TRBD1. CDR1 is MNHEY and CDR2 is SMNVEV in the germline V gene (reference sequence). The CDR3 sequence is 13 residues long. In nucleotides, the CDR3 is TGTGTCAGCAGTTTTACAGGGGGCACTGAAGCTTTCTTT. Amino acid sequence: CVSSFTGGTEAFF.

V gene TRBV4-3 combines with J gene TRBJ2-7; 7 bases map to TRBD1. This CDR3 contains 17 residues. J was trimmed by 4 bases and V by 1 base; bases with no gene match: 13. Germline-derived CDR1 and CDR2 are LGHNA and YSLEER. CDR3 sequence reads: CASSQATFGTAKYEQYF. The CDR3 nucleotides are TGCGCCAGCAGCCAAGCAACCTTCGGGACAGCAAAATACGAGCAGTACTTC.

The chain employs TRBV19 and TRBJ1-1; D is unclear. The CDR3 sequence is 13 residues long. Per germline, CDR1 LNHDA and CDR2 SQIVND (reference sequence). Trimming pared 6 bases from V and 4 bases from J, leaving 12 bases between. CDR3 amino acids: CASSTPGFTEAFF. The CDR3 DNA sequence: TGTGCCAGTAGCACCCCAGGATTCACTGAAGCTTTCTTT.